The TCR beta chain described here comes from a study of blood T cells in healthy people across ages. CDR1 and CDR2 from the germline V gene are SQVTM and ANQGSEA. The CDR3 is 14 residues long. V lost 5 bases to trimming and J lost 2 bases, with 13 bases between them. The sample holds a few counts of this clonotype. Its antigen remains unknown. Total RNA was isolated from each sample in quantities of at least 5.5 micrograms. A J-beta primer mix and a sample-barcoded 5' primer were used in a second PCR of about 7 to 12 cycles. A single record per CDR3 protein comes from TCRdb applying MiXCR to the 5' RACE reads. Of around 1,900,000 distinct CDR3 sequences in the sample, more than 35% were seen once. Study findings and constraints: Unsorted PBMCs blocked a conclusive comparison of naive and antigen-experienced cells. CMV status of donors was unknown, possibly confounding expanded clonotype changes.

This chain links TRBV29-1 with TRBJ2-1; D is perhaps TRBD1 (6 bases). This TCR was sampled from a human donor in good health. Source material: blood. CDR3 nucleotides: TGCAGCGTTACTGAGACAGGAGCCTACAATGAGCAGTTCTTC. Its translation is CSVTETGAYNEQFF.